This T cell receptor (beta chain) comes out of a study of blood T cell repertoires in COVID-19. V dropped 4 bases and J dropped 0 bases, with 10 bases sitting between them. Germline CDR1 and CDR2: LNHDA and SQIVND (reference sequence). The CDR3 is 15 residues long. Clones were sequenced by immunoSEQ multiplex PCR, and TCRdb holds only the in-frame ones, with some missing. Of about 400,000 clones in the sample, approximately 87% were seen once. The chain is built from TRBV19 and TRBJ2-4; TRBD1 might be the D (6 bases). The receptor was isolated from a woman aged 25 to 39 with acute COVID-19. The material sequenced was PBMCs or T cells enriched from blood (not recorded which). The CDR3 DNA reads as TGTGCCAGTAGTACCGGACAGATAGCCAAAAACATTCAGTACTTC. This gives the protein CASSTGQIAKNIQYF.